The clone carrying this T cell receptor (beta chain) was counted at least ten times. TCRdb re-analysed the 5' RACE reads in MiXCR, keeping a single row per CDR3 protein. The sample carries around 340,000 distinct CDR3 sequences, over 12% recorded once. Per germline, CDR1 SGHRS and CDR2 YFSETQ. The CDR3 sequence is 13 residues long. V lost 4 bases and J lost 4; bases outside the gene matches: 1. The data were obtained in a study of CD8 T cells in ankylosing spondylitis. The sequence was obtained from a male donor with ankylosing spondylitis or in good health (not recorded which). This chain joins TRBV5-1 and TRBJ1-4; 7 bases match TRBD1. The source material was blood, either unsorted or a sorted T cell fraction (not recorded which). The CDR3, as DNA: TGCGCCAGCAGCCGGGACAGTAATGAAAAACTGTTTTTT. It yields the protein CASSRDSNEKLFF.